A single sample gave rise to the 22 T cell receptor beta chains below, sequenced in a study of OX40 agonist ivuxolimab in advanced cancers. TCRdb's copy holds only in-frame clones and misses some; the assay was immunoSEQ multiplex PCR. The table records 90,000 to 100,000 clones, around 85% of them present only once. Sequences were derived from CD4+ or CD8+ T cells sorted from blood, sampled in a trial of the OX40 agonist ivuxolimab. These receptors were taken from an adult with an advanced solid tumor such as melanoma, head and neck, liver or kidney cancer.

The chain is built from TRBV7-9 and TRBJ1-2; D ambiguous. V dropped 5 bases and J dropped 7 bases, with 23 bases sitting between them. The CDR3 sequence is 16 residues long. In germline, CDR1 is SEHNR, CDR2 FQNEAQ (reference sequence). The CDR3 protein is CASSKEGERTKPGYTF. As DNA, the CDR3 is TGTGCCAGCAGCAAAGAGGGAGAGCGTACTAAGCCTGGCTACACCTTC.

This clone came up a few times. This chain joins TRBV5-1 and TRBJ2-2; a possible D gene is TRBD1 (6 bases). CDR3 length: 14 amino acids. CDR1 is SGHRS and CDR2 is YFSETQ in the germline V gene. Trimming shortened V by 4 bases and J by 4 bases, and 11 bases separated the two germline ends. The CDR3 DNA is TGCGCCAGCAGCCTCGGACAGTCCACCGGGGAGCTGTTTTTT. It translates to CASSLGQSTGELFF. The entire variable domain, with the rest obtained from reference TRBV5-1 and TRBJ2-2, is as follows: KAGVTQTPRYLIKTRGQQVTLSCSPISGHRSVSWYQQTPGQGLQFLFEYFSETQRNKGNFPGRFSGRQFSNSRSEMNVSTLELGDSALYLCASSLGQSTGELFFGEGSRLTVL.

The rearrangement joins TRBV27 to TRBJ1-1; possibly TRBD1 for D (5 bases). V was cut by 5 bases and J by 1 base, with 17 bases left in between. The CDR3 has 16 amino acids. CDR1 is MNHEY, CDR2 SMNVEV, per germline (reference sequence). CDR3 amino acids: CASSRAQKTGNTEAFF. CDR3 nucleotides: TGTGCCAGCAGTCGGGCTCAAAAAACAGGGAACACTGAAGCTTTCTTT.

The DNA of the CDR3 is TGTGCCAGCAGGGCCGGGAGCCAACAAGCTTTCTTT. This codes for CASRAGSQQAFF. The rearrangement joins TRBV6-5 to TRBJ1-1, with D unresolved. The CDR3 extends over 12 amino acids. Germline V gives CDR1 MNHEY, CDR2 SVGAGI. V lost 6 bases and J 9 bases, leaving 14 bases between the germline ends.

In its sample, this clone was seen once. The chain uses TRBV2 and TRBJ2-7, with 8 positions matching TRBD1. CDR1 is SNHLY, CDR2 FYNNEI, per germline. After removal of 6 bases from V and 1 base from J, the junction contained 5 bases not matched to a gene. The CDR3 extends over 14 amino acids. This CDR3 is CASRGQATSYEQYF. For the CDR3, the DNA is TGTGCCAGCAGGGGACAGGCGACTTCCTACGAGCAGTACTTC. Looking up the rest from reference TRBV2 and TRBJ2-7 gives the full variable domain: EPEVTQTPSHQVTQMGQEVILRCVPISNHLYFYWYRQILGQKVEFLVSFYNNEISEKSEIFDDQFSVERPDGSNFTLKIRSTKLEDSAMYFCASRGQATSYEQYFGPGTRLTVT.

The V call is TRBV7-2, the J call TRBJ1-1; D is unclear. This CDR3 contains 13 residues. Germline V gives CDR1 SGHTA, CDR2 FQGNSA. Trimming shortened V by 3 bases and J by 10 bases, and 15 bases separated the two germline ends. CDR3: CASSFRTPTSAFF. The DNA for the CDR3 is TGTGCCAGCAGCTTCCGGACCCCTACCTCAGCTTTCTTT.

This chain links TRBV30 with TRBJ1-2; perhaps TRBD1 as D (5 bases). CDR3 length: 13 residues. CDR1 GTSNPN and CDR2 SVGIG come from the germline V gene (reference sequence). V lost 0 bases, J lost 4 bases, and 9 bases lay in between. The CDR3 nucleotides read TGTGCCTGGAGTGTCGACAGAACCTATGGCTACACCTTC. It yields the protein CAWSVDRTYGYTF.

This rearrangement joins TRBV6-6 to TRBJ1-1, with D unclear. CDR1 and CDR2 (germline): MNHNY, SVGAGI (reference sequence). Trimming left V 10 bases short and J 4 bases short, with 16 bases between. CDR3 length equals 13 residues. The CDR3 nucleotides are TGTGCCATCCGAAAGCCGGGCCCCACTGAAGCTTTCTTT. Encoded protein: CAIRKPGPTEAFF.

The chain recombines TRBV12-1 with TRBJ2-1; the D segment call TRBD2 is taken from the table without a DNA check. TRBV12-1 is a known pseudogene. This CDR3 has 21 amino acids. This CDR3 reads CASSWTLGTSGITRVMDEQFF. DNA for the CDR3: TGTGCCAGCAGCTGGACCCTCGGGACTAGCGGGATTACGAGGGTCATGGATGAGCAGTTCTTC.

The chain links TRBV6-5 to TRBJ1-1; no reliable D call. V gave up 5 bases and J gave up 0 bases, with 10 bases separating them. CDR1 and CDR2 (germline): MNHEY, SVGAGI. The CDR3 runs to 14 residues. CDR3 bases: TGTGCCAGCAGTCGAGACGGGATGAACACTGAAGCTTTCTTT. Amino acid sequence: CASSRDGMNTEAFF.

This clone was seen only a few times. The J gene is TRBJ2-2, the V gene TRBV18; 7 nucleotides agree with TRBD2. This CDR3 contains 15 residues. The germline V gene has CDR1 KGHSH and CDR2 LQKENI. V trimming: 5 bases; J trimming: 5 bases; junction bases outside the gene matches: 8. The CDR3 DNA sequence: TGTGCCAGCTCAAGCCAGGCTAGCGGTACCGGGGAGCTGTTTTTT. Protein sequence: CASSSQASGTGELFF.

V and J are TRBV7-9 and TRBJ1-1; 7 bases align to TRBD1. Unmatched junction bases numbered 7, after V lost 8 bases and J lost 1 base. CDR3 length: 14 amino acids. Germline V gene data show CDR1 as SEHNR and CDR2 as FQNEAQ (reference sequence). The chain's CDR3 is CASRTSGGNTEAFF. The CDR3 DNA reads as TGTGCCAGCCGCACTTCAGGGGGGAACACTGAAGCTTTCTTT.

The chain carries TRBV27 and TRBJ2-7; TRBD2 aligns across 8 bases. The V and J ends lost 8 bases and 3 bases, in that order; junction bases with no gene match: 12. Germline V gives CDR1 MNHEY, CDR2 SMNVEV (reference sequence). This CDR3 has 15 amino acids. DNA for the CDR3: TGTGCCAGCTGGGCGGGAGGACTGAGCCGCTACGAGCAGTACTTC. This sequence encodes CASWAGGLSRYEQYF.

The chain combines TRBV6-1 with TRBJ1-2; D unclear. Germline V gene sequence: CDR1 MNHNS, CDR2 SASEGT. The CDR3 consists of 13 residues. V lost 2 bases and J lost 0, with 4 bases in between. CDR3 DNA: TGTGCCAGCAGTGAACAATCTAACTATGGCTACACCTTC. Amino acid sequence: CASSEQSNYGYTF.

This rearrangement joins TRBV27 to TRBJ1-1; a possible D gene is TRBD1 (5 bases). V shed 5 bases and J shed 3 bases, with 13 bases lying between them. Germline CDR1 is MNHEY and CDR2 is SMNVEV (reference sequence). This CDR3 region has 14 residues. CDR3 DNA sequence: TGTGCCAGCAGTCCTTGGGGGGGGGACACTGAAGCTTTCTTT. Protein sequence: CASSPWGGDTEAFF.

This chain connects TRBV7-2 to TRBJ2-1; tentatively, D is TRBD2 (7 bases). V lost 1 base to trimming and J lost 7 bases, with 17 bases between them. The CDR3 runs 16 residues. Germline V lookup: CDR1 SGHTA, CDR2 FQGNSA. The CDR3: CASSLVGGRIANEQFF. In DNA form, the CDR3 reads TGTGCCAGCAGCTTAGTGGGGGGGCGGATTGCGAATGAGCAGTTCTTC.

V is TRBV4-3 and J is TRBJ2-1; 8 nucleotides align to TRBD1. The CDR3 extends over 16 amino acids. V dropped 4 bases and J dropped 5; count of bases not matched to a gene: 10. Germline CDR1 and CDR2: LGHNA and YSLEER. The CDR3 loop reads CASSRHDRGRNNEQFF. The CDR3 nucleotides read TGCGCCAGCAGCCGCCACGACAGGGGTCGGAACAATGAGCAGTTCTTC.

V usage is TRBV5-1 and J usage is TRBJ2-7; 10 bases map to TRBD1. CDR3 length equals 15 residues. Per the germline V gene, CDR1 is SGHRS and CDR2 is YFSETQ. J lost 2 bases, V lost 3 bases, and 5 bases had no gene match. The CDR3 DNA sequence: TGCGCCAGCAGCTCCCCGGGACAGGGGCCCTACGAGCAGTACGTC. This encodes CASSSPGQGPYEQYV.

J is TRBJ2-6 and V is TRBV29-1; no firm D call. CDR1 is SQVTM and CDR2 is ANQGSEA in the germline V gene. V lost 7 bases, J lost 7 bases, and 11 bases lay in between. The CDR3 has 12 residues. The CDR3 region has the DNA TGCAGCGCCGGTGATGGCGCCAACGTCCTGACTTTC. Translating it yields CSAGDGANVLTF.

The chain recombines TRBV4-1 with TRBJ2-5; D might be TRBD2 (6 bases). This CDR3 is built from 15 residues. Per the germline V gene, CDR1 is MGHRA and CDR2 is YSYEKL. V was pared by 1 base and J by 5 bases, with 14 bases between. Written as DNA, the CDR3 is TGCGCCAGCAGCCAAGTGGGTCGAGGGAGGGAGACCCAGTACTTC. Translating gives CASSQVGRGRETQYF.

The chain couples TRBV18 to TRBJ2-1, with D perhaps matching TRBD1 (7 bases). Germline V gives CDR1 KGHSH, CDR2 LQKENI. This CDR3 comprises 15 residues. Trimming took 7 bases from V and 7 from J, leaving 20 bases between them. CDR3 bases: TGTGCCAGCTTCTGGACCAGGGGGAGCGGGAATGAGCAGTTCTTC. It yields the protein CASFWTRGSGNEQFF. Full variable domain (remainder filled in from reference TRBV18 and TRBJ2-1): NAGVMQNPRHLVRRRGQEARLRCSPMKGHSHVYWYRQLPEEGLKFMVYLQKENIIDESGMPKERFSAEFPKEGPSILRIQQVVRGDSAAYFCASFWTRGSGNEQFFGPGTRLTVL.

The chain employs TRBV4-1 and TRBJ2-3, with 11 bases lining up with TRBD2. CDR3 size: 16 residues. Germline values: CDR1 MGHRA, CDR2 YSYEKL. With V trimmed by 4 bases and J by 3 bases, 6 bases remained unmatched. Written as DNA, the CDR3 is TGCGCCAGCAGCCGAACCACTAGCGGGGGAACAGATACGCAGTATTTT. Translation gives CASSRTTSGGTDTQYF.